Listed below are T cell receptor beta chains from one sample, sequenced in a study of OX40 agonist ivuxolimab in advanced cancers. Clones were sequenced by immunoSEQ multiplex PCR, and TCRdb holds only the in-frame ones, with some missing. The sample comprises about 62,000 clones, roughly 85% of which are singletons, and 3% to 4.5% rests with the top ten. Sequencing used CD4+ or CD8+ T cells sorted from blood, obtained in a trial of the OX40 agonist ivuxolimab. The source is an adult with an advanced solid tumor such as melanoma, head and neck, liver or kidney cancer. Both conserved end residues are part of each CDR3.

v_call cdr3_length cdr3_aa
TRBV2 16 CASSERRQGTGNTIYF
TRBV7-8 14 CASSWMGQGDEQFF
TRBV6-1 13 CASRGDRAYEQYF
TRBV27 16 CASSLWPPGSNQPQHF
TRBV5-8 15 CASSPGSGGPYEQYF
TRBV7-2 13 CASSPLLNGELFF
TRBV5-6 19 CASSSPKRTSGGAWNEQFF
TRBV5-4 16 CASSLAQTNSYNEQFF
TRBV4-1 14 CASSHRQGTDTQYF
TRBV29-1 13 CSVEDRSSYEQYF
TRBV9 16 CASSGEDRGSTAEAFF
TRBV5-4 15 CASSFRTSGIYEQYF
TRBV19 14 CASSITGVNTEAFF
TRBV9 14 CASSVGWYNEKLFF
TRBV7-3 13 CASSSDRTTEAFF
TRBV28 14 CASSPLNDLLEAFF
TRBV5-8 14 CASSLGWDSYGYTF
TRBV19 14 CASSMTGTRYEQYF
TRBV5-4 14 CASSPNIGRYEAFF
TRBV19 12 CASSIQGETQYF
TRBV6-1 15 CASSELGYLNTEAFF
TRBV6-5 14 CASSYWGVNQPQHF
TRBV18 17 CASSPGTGRYSYNEQFF
TRBV18 14 CASSEKQGGPEAFF
TRBV6-1 14 CASRDQDSSYEQYF
TRBV5-1 15 CASSVTGVRTDTQYF
TRBV18 16 CASSQRLAGGRETQYF
TRBV6-5 15 CASSYRQGARYEQYF
TRBV9 13 CASSVLLNTEAFF
TRBV19 20 CASSRVGKFSSHSGANVLTF
TRBV28 13 CASQKIHIYGYTF
TRBV2 12 CASSETGNTIYF
TRBV19 15 CASSGQTGANQPQHF
TRBV29-1 16 CSVEGVGGGLPDTQYF
TRBV6-5 13 CASSSASGYEQYF